The 26 T cell receptor beta chains presented below share a single source sample, sequenced in a study of blood T cell repertoires in COVID-19. TCRdb's table, derived via immunoSEQ multiplex PCR, lists solely in-frame clones and lacks some. The data contain more than 300,000 clones, around 87% of them singletons. The sequencing sample was made of peripheral blood. These receptors all stem from a woman aged 30 to 39 with COVID-19, enrolled during active disease.

This chain uses TRBV5-4 with TRBJ2-1, with TRBD1 matching over 8 bases. In germline, CDR1 is SGHNT, CDR2 YYREEE (reference sequence). The CDR3 loop spans 14 amino acids. The trim removed 0 bases at V and 6 bases at J, leaving 2 bases unmatched. CDR3 nucleotide sequence: TGTGCCAGCAGCTTGGCGGACAGGGCCAATGAGCAGTTCTTC. Translation: CASSLADRANEQFF.

The rearrangement joins TRBV9 to TRBJ1-3; TRBD1 might be the D (6 bases). The germline V gene encodes CDR1 SGDLS and CDR2 YYNGEE. The CDR3 has 14 residues. With 0 bases removed from V and 5 bases from J, the gap between germline ends came to 9 bases. CDR3 DNA sequence: TGTGCCAGCAGCGTAGGGGACACTAGAAACACCATATATTTT. Protein sequence: CASSVGDTRNTIYF.

The chain couples TRBV7-2 to TRBJ1-3; D is undetermined. V was shortened by 2 bases and J by 2 bases, with 7 bases between the two germline ends. In germline, CDR1 is SGHTA, CDR2 FQGNSA. The CDR3 totals 14 residues. CDR3 sequence reads: CASSLPLPGNTIYF. The CDR3 coding sequence is TGTGCCAGCAGCTTACCCCTCCCTGGAAACACCATATATTTT.

The rearrangement joins TRBV19 to TRBJ2-1; 9 positions agree with TRBD2. This CDR3 contains 16 residues. J gave up 7 bases and V 0 bases, and 7 bases lay outside the gene matches. The germline CDR1 and CDR2 sequences are LNHDA and SQIVND (reference sequence). The CDR3 spells CASSIERGRAQNEQFF. CDR3 DNA: TGTGCCAGTAGTATAGAACGCGGGAGGGCCCAGAATGAGCAGTTCTTC.

The rearrangement links TRBV5-1 to TRBJ1-1, with 7 bases matching TRBD1. The CDR3 spans 14 residues. The germline CDR1 and CDR2 sequences are SGHRS and YFSETQ. Unmatched junction bases numbered 11, after V lost 4 bases and J lost 8 bases. The DNA for the CDR3 is TGCGCCAGCAGCGTAAACTCCGGGACAGTAGAAGCTTTCTTT. It is translated as CASSVNSGTVEAFF.

The rearrangement uses TRBV7-9 and TRBJ1-1; unclear D gene. There are 13 residues in the CDR3. Germline CDR1 is SEHNR and CDR2 is FQNEAQ (reference sequence). V lost 3 bases to trimming and J lost 1 base, with 6 bases between them. The CDR3 nucleotides read TGTGCCAGCAGCTTGGCAGGGAACACTGAAGCTTTCTTT. Amino acid sequence: CASSLAGNTEAFF.

The V call is TRBV29-1, the J call TRBJ1-1, with 8 nucleotides matching TRBD1. There are 15 residues in the CDR3. Looked up from germline, CDR1 is SQVTM and CDR2 is ANQGSEA. Trimming cost V 6 bases and J 1 base; bases outside gene matches: 10. The CDR3 is CSVVRGRGTNTEAFF. The CDR3 nucleotides are TGCAGCGTCGTCAGGGGGCGGGGAACGAACACTGAAGCTTTCTTT.

Here the CDR3 reads CASSPQASTDTQYF. CDR3 DNA: TGTGCCAGCTCACCACAAGCTAGCACAGATACGCAGTATTTT. The J gene is TRBJ2-3, the V gene TRBV18; D unclear. Trimming took off 1 base at V and 0 bases at J, with 5 bases between the two ends. Germline CDR1 KGHSH, CDR2 LQKENI. The CDR3 is 14 amino acids.

The chain recombines TRBV2 with TRBJ2-3; perhaps TRBD2 as D (5 bases). There are 16 residues in the CDR3. Germline CDR1 reads SNHLY; CDR2 reads FYNNEI. Deletions cut 2 bases from V and 2 bases from J, with 14 bases between. The CDR3 region is CASSELLWGVTDTQYF. As DNA, the CDR3 is TGTGCCAGCAGTGAACTACTGTGGGGAGTCACAGATACGCAGTATTTT.

The V and J genes are TRBV19 and TRBJ2-7; 7 bases fit TRBD2. The V and J ends lost 7 bases and 7 bases, in that order; junction bases with no gene match: 7. The CDR3 length is 12 residues. Germline CDR1 is LNHDA and CDR2 is SQIVND (reference sequence). The CDR3 bases are TGTGCCAGTACCACCCCGGGGGGTGAGCAGTACTTC. This translates into CASTTPGGEQYF.

This chain connects TRBV19 to TRBJ2-2, with 10 bases fitting TRBD1. Germline V gene data show CDR1 as LNHDA and CDR2 as SQIVND (reference sequence). This CDR3 is 15 amino acids long. Trimming took 5 bases from V and 6 from J; bases not matched to a gene: 6. CDR3 sequence (DNA): TGTGCCAGTAGTGAGGGACAGGGGATTCCCGGGGAGCTGTTTTTT. Its protein product is CASSEGQGIPGELFF.

The chain employs TRBV28 and TRBJ1-5; 7 nucleotides line up with TRBD1. Germline values: CDR1 MDHEN, CDR2 SYDVKM. The CDR3 has 13 residues. Trimming at V came to 4 bases and at J to 7 bases, leaving 4 bases not matched to a gene. The CDR3 sequence: CASSSRGRQPQHF. For the CDR3, the DNA is TGTGCCAGCAGTTCCAGGGGGAGGCAGCCCCAGCATTTT.

This clone was recorded once. This rearrangement joins TRBV15 to TRBJ1-1, with 12 positions matching TRBD1. The germline gives CDR1 LNHNV, CDR2 YYDKDF (reference sequence). V shed 5 bases, J shed 5 bases, and the junction held 15 bases outside the gene matches. This CDR3 region has 18 residues. CDR3 in amino acids: CATSSFGGTGGLRTEAFF. The CDR3 DNA reads TGTGCCACCAGCTCCTTCGGGGGGACAGGGGGCTTGCGGACTGAAGCTTTCTTT.

The sample holds one count of this clone. The V call is TRBV4-3, the J call TRBJ2-5, with a weak D call TRBD1 (5 bases). V dropped 0 bases and J dropped 1 base, with 18 bases sitting between them. Germline lookup yields CDR1 LGHNA and CDR2 YSLEER. CDR3 length: 18 amino acids. Here the CDR3 DNA reads TGCGCCAGCAGCCAAGATTGGGAACGGAATAGGGGCCAAGAGACCCAGTACTTC. Its protein is CASSQDWERNRGQETQYF.

The chain joins TRBV7-9 to TRBJ1-6; 7 nucleotides agree with TRBD1. Germline CDR1 SEHNR, CDR2 FQNEAQ (reference sequence). Trimming cost V 5 bases and J 14 bases; bases outside gene matches: 6. The CDR3 covers 12 residues. CDR3 residues: CASSPDRATLHF. The CDR3 nucleotides read TGTGCCAGCAGCCCCGACAGGGCCACCCTCCACTTT.

The chain carries TRBV19 and TRBJ2-1, with D maybe TRBD2 (6 bases). Germline V CDR1 and CDR2: LNHDA, SQIVND (reference sequence). This CDR3 spans 16 amino acids. V was cut by 6 bases and J by 0 bases, with 15 bases left in between. CDR3: CASSQRLGSSYNEQFF. In DNA, the CDR3 is TGTGCCAGTAGCCAGAGACTCGGGAGCTCCTACAATGAGCAGTTCTTC.

This rearrangement joins TRBV3-1 (or the pseudogene TRBV3-2) to TRBJ2-2, with TRBD1 as a possible D gene (6 bases). Germline assignment: CDR1 LGHDT and CDR2 YNNKEL (reference sequence). Trimming took 4 bases from V and 4 from J, leaving 13 bases between them. This CDR3 spans 15 amino acids. As DNA, the CDR3 is TGTGCCAGCAGCCTAACCACGACAGGCACCGGGGAGCTGTTTTTT. Translation gives CASSLTTTGTGELFF.

The J gene is TRBJ2-2, the V gene TRBV15, with 7 positions matching TRBD1. Germline assignment: CDR1 LNHNV and CDR2 YYDKDF (reference sequence). This CDR3 comprises 17 residues. The trim removed 8 bases at V and 0 bases at J, leaving 12 bases unmatched. DNA for the CDR3: TGTGCCACCTCCACCCCCCTGGGACAGTCGAACACCGGGGAGCTGTTTTTT. This codes for CATSTPLGQSNTGELFF. The whole variable domain, filled in from reference TRBV15 and TRBJ2-2, reads DAMVIQNPRYQVTQFGKPVTLSCSQTLNHNVMYWYQQKSSQAPKLLFHYYDKDFNNEADTPDNFQSRRPNTSFCFLDIRSPGLGDTAMYLCATSTPLGQSNTGELFFGEGSRLTVL.

The genes are TRBV6-1 and TRBJ2-7, with 10 bases lining up with TRBD2. The length of the CDR3 is 18 residues. In germline, CDR1 is MNHNS, CDR2 SASEGT. V dropped 2 bases and J dropped 2; count of bases not matched to a gene: 12. The CDR3 sequence: CASSESFWTAGGPYEQYF. The CDR3 bases are TGTGCCAGCAGTGAAAGTTTCTGGACAGCGGGAGGGCCCTACGAGCAGTACTTC.

The count of this clone is one. The rearrangement links TRBV6-6 to TRBJ2-5, with D possibly being TRBD1 (6 bases). The CDR3 runs to 14 residues. With 0 bases removed from V and 4 bases from J, the gap between germline ends came to 9 bases. Germline V gene sequence: CDR1 MNHNY, CDR2 SVGAGI (reference sequence). Here the CDR3 reads CASSYSQGSETQYF. The CDR3 DNA sequence: TGTGCCAGCAGTTACTCACAGGGATCAGAGACCCAGTACTTC.

The gene calls are TRBV5-1 and TRBJ1-2; D is unresolved. Germline V gives CDR1 SGHRS, CDR2 YFSETQ. The CDR3 covers 13 residues. Trimming took off 4 bases at V and 7 bases at J, with 14 bases between the two ends. CDR3: CASSIYPQAGYTF. In DNA form, the CDR3 reads TGCGCCAGCAGCATCTATCCGCAGGCTGGCTACACCTTC.

J is TRBJ2-3 and V is TRBV4-3, with TRBD1 identical over 9 bases. This CDR3 is built from 16 residues. The J segment lost 3 bases and the V segment lost 3 bases, leaving 7 bases of the junction unmatched. The V gene's germline CDR1 is LGHNA and CDR2 YSLEER. DNA of the CDR3: TGCGCCAGCAGCCATTACCGGGACAGGGTGACAGATACGCAGTATTTT. Its translation: CASSHYRDRVTDTQYF.

The chain has TRBV6-2 or TRBV6-3 and TRBJ2-7; 13 nucleotides line up with TRBD2. Germline CDR1 MNHEY, CDR2 SVGEGT. The CDR3 is 15 amino acids. V gave up 2 bases and J gave up 6 bases; unmatched junction bases: 4. The CDR3 coding sequence is TGTGCCAGCAGTTACCCTGGACTAGCGGGAGTCGAGCAGTACTTC. This sequence encodes CASSYPGLAGVEQYF.

This chain connects TRBV5-1 to TRBJ2-1; D is ambiguous. Trimming cost V 3 bases and J 5 bases, with 15 bases left between them. The CDR3 runs 15 residues. CDR1 is SGHRS, CDR2 YFSETQ, per germline. The CDR3 here is CASSSQHKADNEQFF. The CDR3 nucleotides are TGCGCCAGCAGCTCACAGCATAAAGCCGACAATGAGCAGTTCTTC.

DNA for the CDR3: TGTGCCAGCAGCCCACTAAGCGGGAGAGGAGAGACCCAGTACTTC. Translating it yields CASSPLSGRGETQYF. This chain connects TRBV7-6 to TRBJ2-5, with 8 bases lining up with TRBD2. CDR3 size: 15 residues. Trimming cost V 5 bases and J 4 bases; bases outside gene matches: 9. Germline V gene data show CDR1 as SGHVS and CDR2 as FNYEAQ. Full variable domain (outside the CDR3, taken from reference TRBV7-6 and TRBJ2-5): GAGVSQSPRYKVTKRGQDVALRCDPISGHVSLYWYRQALGQGPEFLTYFNYEAQQDKSGLPNDRFSAERPEGSISTLTIQRTEQRDSAMYRCASSPLSGRGETQYFGPGTRLLVL.

The genes are TRBV6-5 and TRBJ1-2; D is uncertain. Germline V gene data show CDR1 as MNHEY and CDR2 as SVGAGI. Trimming removed 5 bases from V and 4 bases from J, with 17 bases in between. This CDR3 is built from 15 residues. The CDR3 nucleotides are TGTGCCAGCAGTCCCTCACTCCAGCTAGGCTATGGCTACACCTTC. It is translated as CASSPSLQLGYGYTF.